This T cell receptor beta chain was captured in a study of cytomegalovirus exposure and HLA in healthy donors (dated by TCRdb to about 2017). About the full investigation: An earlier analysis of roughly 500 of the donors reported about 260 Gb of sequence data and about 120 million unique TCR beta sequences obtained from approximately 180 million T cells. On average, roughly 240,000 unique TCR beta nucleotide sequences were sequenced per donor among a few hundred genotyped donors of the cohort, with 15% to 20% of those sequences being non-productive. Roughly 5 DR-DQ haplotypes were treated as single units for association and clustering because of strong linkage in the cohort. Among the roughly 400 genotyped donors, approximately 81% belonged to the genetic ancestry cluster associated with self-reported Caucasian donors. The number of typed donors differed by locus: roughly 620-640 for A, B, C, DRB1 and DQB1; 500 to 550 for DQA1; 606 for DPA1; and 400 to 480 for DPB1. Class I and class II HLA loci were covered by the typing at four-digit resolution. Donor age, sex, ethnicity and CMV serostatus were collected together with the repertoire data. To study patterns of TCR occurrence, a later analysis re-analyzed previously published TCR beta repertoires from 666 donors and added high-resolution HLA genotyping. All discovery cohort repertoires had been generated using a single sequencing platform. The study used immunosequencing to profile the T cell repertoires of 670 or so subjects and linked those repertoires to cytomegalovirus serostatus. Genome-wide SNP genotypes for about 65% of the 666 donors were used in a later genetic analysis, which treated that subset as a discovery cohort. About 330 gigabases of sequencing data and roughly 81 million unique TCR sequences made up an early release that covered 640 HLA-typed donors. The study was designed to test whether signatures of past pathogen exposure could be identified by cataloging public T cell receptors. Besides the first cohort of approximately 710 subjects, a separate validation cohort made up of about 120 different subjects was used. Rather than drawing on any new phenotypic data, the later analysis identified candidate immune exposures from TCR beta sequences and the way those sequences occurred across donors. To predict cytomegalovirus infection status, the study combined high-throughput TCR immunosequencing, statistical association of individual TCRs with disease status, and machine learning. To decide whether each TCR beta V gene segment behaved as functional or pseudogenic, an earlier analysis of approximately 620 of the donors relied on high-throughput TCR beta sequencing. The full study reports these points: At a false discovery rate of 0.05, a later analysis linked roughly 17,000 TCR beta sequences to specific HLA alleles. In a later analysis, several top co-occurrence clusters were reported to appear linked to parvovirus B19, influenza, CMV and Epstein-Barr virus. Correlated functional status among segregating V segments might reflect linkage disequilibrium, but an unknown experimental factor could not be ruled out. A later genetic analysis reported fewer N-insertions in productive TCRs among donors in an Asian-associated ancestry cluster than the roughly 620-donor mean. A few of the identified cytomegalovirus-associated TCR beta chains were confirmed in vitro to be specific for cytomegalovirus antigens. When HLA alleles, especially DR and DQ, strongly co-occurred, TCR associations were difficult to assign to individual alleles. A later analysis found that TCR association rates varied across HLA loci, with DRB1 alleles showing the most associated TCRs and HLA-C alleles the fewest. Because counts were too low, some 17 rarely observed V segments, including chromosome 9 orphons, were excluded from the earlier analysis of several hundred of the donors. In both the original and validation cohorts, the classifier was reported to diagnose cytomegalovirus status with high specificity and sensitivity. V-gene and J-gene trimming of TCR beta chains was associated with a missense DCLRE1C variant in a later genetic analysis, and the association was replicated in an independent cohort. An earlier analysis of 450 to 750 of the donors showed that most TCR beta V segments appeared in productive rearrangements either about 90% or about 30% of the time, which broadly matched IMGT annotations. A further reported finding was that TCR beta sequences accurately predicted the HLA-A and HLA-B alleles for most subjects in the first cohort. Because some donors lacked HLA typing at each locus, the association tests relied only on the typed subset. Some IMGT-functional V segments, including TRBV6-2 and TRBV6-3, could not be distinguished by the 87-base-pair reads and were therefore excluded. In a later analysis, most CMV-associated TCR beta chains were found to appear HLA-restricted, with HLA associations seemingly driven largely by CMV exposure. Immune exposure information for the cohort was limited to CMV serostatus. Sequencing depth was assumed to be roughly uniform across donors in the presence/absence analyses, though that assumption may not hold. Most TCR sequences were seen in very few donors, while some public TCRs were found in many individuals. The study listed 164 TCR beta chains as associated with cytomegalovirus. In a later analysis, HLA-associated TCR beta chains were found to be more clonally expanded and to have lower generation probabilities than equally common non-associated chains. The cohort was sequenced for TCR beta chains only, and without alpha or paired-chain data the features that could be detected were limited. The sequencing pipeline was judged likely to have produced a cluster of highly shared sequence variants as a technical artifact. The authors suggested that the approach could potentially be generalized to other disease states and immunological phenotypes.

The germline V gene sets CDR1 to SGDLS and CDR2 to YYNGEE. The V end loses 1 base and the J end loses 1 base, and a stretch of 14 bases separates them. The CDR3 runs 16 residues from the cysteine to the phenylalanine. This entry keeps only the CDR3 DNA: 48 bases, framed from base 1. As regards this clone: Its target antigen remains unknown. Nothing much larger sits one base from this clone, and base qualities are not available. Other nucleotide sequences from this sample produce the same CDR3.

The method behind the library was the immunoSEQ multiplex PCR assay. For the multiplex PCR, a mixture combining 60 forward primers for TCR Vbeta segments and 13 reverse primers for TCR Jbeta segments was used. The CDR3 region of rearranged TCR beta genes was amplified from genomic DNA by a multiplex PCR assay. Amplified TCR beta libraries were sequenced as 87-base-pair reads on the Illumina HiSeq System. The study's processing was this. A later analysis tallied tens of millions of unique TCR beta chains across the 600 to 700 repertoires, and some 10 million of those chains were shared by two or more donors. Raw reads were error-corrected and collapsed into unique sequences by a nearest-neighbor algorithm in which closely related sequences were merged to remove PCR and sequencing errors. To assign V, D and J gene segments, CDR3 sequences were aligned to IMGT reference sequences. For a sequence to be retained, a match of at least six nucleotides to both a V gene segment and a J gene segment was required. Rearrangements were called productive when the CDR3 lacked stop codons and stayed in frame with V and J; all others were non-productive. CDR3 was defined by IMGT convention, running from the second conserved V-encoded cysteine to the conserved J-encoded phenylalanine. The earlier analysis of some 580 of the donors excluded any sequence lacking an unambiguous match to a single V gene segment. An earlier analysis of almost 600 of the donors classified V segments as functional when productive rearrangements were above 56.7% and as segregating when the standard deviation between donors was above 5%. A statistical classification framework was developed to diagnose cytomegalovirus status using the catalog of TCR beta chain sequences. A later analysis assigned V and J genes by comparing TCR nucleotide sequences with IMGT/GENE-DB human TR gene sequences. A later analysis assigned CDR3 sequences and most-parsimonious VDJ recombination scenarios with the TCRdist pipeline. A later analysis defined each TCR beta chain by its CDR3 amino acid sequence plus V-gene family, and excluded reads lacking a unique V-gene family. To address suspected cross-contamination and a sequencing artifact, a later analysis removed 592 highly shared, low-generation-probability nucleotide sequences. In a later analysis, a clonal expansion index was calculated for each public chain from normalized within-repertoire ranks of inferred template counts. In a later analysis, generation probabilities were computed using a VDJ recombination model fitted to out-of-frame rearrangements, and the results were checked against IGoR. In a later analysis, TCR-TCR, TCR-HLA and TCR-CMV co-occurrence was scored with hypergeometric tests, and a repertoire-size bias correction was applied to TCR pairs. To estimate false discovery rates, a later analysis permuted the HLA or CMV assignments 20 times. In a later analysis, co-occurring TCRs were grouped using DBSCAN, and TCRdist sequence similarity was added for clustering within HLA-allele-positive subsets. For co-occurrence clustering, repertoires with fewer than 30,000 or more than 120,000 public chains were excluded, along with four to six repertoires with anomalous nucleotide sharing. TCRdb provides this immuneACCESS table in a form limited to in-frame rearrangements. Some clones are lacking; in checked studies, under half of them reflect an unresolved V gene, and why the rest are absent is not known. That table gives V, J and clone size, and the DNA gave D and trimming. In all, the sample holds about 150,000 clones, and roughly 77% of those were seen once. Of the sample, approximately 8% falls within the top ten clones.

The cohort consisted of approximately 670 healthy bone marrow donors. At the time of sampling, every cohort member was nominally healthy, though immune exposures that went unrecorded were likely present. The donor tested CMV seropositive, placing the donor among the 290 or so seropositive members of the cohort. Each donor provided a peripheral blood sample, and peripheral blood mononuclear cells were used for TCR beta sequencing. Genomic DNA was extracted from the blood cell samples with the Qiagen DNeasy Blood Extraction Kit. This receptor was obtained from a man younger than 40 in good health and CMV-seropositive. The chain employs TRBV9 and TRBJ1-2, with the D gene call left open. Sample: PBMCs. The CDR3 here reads CASSVPQQANNYGYTF. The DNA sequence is TGTGCCAGCAGCGTACCGCAGCAGGCAAATAACTATGGCTACACCTTC.